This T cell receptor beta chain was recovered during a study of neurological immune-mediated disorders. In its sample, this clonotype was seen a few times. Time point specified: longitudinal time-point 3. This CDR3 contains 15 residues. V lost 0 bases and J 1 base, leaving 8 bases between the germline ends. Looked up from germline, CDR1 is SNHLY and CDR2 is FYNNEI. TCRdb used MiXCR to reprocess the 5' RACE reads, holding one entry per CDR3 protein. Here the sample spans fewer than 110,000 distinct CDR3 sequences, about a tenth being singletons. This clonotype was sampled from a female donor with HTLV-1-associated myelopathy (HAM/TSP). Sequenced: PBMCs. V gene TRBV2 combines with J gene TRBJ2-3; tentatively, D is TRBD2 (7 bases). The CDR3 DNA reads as TGTGCCAGCAGTGAAGCGGGGGGGCGCACAGATACGCAGTATTTT. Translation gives CASSEAGGRTDTQYF. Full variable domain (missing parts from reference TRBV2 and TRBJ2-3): EPEVTQTPSHQVTQMGQEVILRCVPISNHLYFYWYRQILGQKVEFLVSFYNNEISEKSEIFDDQFSVERPDGSNFTLKIRSTKLEDSAMYFCASSEAGGRTDTQYFGPGTRLTVL.